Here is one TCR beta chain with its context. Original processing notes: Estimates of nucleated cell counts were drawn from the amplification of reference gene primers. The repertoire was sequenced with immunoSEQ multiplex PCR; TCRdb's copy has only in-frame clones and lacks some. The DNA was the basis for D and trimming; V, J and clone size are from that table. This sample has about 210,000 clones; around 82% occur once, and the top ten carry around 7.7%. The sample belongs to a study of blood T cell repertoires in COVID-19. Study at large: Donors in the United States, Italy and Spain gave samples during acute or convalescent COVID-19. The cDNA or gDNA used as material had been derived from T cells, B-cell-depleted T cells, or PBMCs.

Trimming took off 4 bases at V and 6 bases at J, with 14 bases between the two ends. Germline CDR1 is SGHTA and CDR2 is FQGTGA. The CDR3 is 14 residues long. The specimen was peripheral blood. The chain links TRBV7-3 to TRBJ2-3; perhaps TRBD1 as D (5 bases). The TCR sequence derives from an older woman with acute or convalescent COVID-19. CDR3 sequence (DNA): TGTGCCAGCAGCTCAGGGTCCCAAGCGGATACGCAGTATTTT. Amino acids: CASSSGSQADTQYF.